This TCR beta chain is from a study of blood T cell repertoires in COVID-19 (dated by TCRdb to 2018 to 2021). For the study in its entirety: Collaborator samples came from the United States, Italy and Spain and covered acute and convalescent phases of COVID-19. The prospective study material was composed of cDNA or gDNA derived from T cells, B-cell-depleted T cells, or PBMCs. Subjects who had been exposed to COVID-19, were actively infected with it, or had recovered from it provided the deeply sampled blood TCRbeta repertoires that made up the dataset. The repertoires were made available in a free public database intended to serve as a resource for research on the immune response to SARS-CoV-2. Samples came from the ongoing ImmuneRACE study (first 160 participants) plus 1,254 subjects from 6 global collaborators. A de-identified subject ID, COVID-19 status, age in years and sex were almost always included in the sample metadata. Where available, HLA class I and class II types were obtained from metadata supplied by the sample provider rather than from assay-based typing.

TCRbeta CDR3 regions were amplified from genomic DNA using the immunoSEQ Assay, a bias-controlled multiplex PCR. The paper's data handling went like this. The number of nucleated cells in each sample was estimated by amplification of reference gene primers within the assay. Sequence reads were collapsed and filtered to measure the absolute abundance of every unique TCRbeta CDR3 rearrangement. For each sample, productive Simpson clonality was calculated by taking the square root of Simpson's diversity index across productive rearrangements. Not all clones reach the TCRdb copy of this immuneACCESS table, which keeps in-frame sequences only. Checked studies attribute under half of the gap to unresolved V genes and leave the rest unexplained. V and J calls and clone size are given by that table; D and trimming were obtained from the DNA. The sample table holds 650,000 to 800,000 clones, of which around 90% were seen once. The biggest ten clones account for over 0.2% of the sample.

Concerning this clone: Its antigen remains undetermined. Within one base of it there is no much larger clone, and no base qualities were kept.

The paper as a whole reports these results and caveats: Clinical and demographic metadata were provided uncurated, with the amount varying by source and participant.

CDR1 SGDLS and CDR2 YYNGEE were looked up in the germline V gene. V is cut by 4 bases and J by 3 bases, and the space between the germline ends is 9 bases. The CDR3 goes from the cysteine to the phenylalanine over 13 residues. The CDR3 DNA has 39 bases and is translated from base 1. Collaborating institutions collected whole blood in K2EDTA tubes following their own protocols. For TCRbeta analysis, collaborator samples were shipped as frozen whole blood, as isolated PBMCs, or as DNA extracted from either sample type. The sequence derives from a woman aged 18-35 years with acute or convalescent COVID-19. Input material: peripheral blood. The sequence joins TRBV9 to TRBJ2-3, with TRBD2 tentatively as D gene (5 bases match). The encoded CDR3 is CASSTRLTDTQYF. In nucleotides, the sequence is TGTGCCAGCAGCACACGACTAACAGATACGCAGTATTTT.